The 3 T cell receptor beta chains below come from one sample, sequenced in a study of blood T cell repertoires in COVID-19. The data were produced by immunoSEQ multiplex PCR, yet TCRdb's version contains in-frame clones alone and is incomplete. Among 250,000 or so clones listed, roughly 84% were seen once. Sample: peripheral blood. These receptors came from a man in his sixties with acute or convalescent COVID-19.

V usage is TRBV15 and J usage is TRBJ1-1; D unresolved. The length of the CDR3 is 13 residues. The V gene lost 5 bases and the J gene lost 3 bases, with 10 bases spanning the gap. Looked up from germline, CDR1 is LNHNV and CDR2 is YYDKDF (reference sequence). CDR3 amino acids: CATSGLGHTEAFF. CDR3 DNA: TGTGCCACCAGCGGACTCGGACACACTGAAGCTTTCTTT.

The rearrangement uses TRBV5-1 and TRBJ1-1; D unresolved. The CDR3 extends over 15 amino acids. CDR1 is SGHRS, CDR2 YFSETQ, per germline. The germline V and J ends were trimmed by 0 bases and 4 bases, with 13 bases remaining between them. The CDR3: CASSLGVSGFTEAFF. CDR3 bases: TGCGCCAGCAGCTTGGGAGTCTCGGGGTTCACTGAAGCTTTCTTT.

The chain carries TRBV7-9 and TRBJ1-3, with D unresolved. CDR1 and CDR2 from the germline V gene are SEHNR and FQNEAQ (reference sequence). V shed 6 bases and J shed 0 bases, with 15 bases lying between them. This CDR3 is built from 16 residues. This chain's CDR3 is CASRGGARYSGNTIYF. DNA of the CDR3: TGTGCCAGCAGGGGAGGAGCCAGGTACTCTGGAAACACCATATATTTT.